The clone carrying this T cell receptor beta chain was observed many times. Its antigen is unidentified. This sample is drawn from a study of lung T cells in sarcoidosis with Löfgren's syndrome. Study as a whole: Löfgren's syndrome patients were the main repertoire analysis focus. Study outcomes and limitations: The most expanded V genes in Löfgren's patients were reportedly TRAV12-1 and TRBV2. Multiple Löfgren's syndrome patients reportedly shared TRAV12-1 and TRBV2 CDR3 motifs, suggesting public CD4+ TCRs. TRAV12-1 preferentially paired with TRBV2, with homologous CDR3s.

Trimming left V 5 bases short and J 2 bases short, with 11 bases between. The CDR3 totals 14 residues. The germline V gene has CDR1 MNHNS and CDR2 SASEGT. Each CDR3 protein gets one entry after TCRdb re-called the reads with MiXCR. Among about 9,400 distinct CDR3 sequences listed, about 20% were seen once. The sample taken for sequencing was CD4+ T cells from bronchoalveolar lavage. V is TRBV6-1 and J is TRBJ2-3, with D possibly matching TRBD1 (6 bases). This TCR was recovered from a human donor with sarcoidosis (Löfgren's syndrome or another form), or a control subject (not recorded which). This chain's CDR3 is CASSYQGTTDTQYF. The CDR3, as DNA: TGTGCCAGCAGTTATCAGGGGACCACAGATACGCAGTATTTT.